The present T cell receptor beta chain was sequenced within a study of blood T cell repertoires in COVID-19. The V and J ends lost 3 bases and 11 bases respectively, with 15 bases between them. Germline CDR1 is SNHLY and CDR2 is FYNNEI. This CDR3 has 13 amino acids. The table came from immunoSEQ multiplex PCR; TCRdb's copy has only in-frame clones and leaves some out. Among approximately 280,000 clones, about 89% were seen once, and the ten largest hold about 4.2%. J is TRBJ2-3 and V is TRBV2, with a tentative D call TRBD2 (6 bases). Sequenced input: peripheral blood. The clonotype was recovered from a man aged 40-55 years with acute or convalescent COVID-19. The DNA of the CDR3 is TGTGCCAGCAGTGAGCTAGCGCCAACTGAGCAGTATTTT. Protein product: CASSELAPTEQYF.